This T cell receptor (beta chain) was captured in a study of blood T cell repertoires in COVID-19. Per germline, CDR1 LGHDT and CDR2 YNNKEL (reference sequence). CDR3 length: 16 residues. The J segment lost 3 bases and the V segment lost 4 bases, leaving 6 bases of the junction unmatched. The repertoire was sequenced with immunoSEQ multiplex PCR; TCRdb's copy has only in-frame clones and lacks some. The sample lists roughly 310,000 clones, roughly 90% occurring once. The receptor was derived from a woman younger than 45 with COVID-19, enrolled during active disease. Sequencing used peripheral blood. This chain uses TRBV3-1 (or the pseudogene TRBV3-2) with TRBJ1-3; 10 positions match TRBD1. CDR3 in amino acids: CASSPPGTGVGNTIYF. CDR3 DNA: TGTGCCAGCAGCCCCCCCGGGACAGGGGTTGGAAACACCATATATTTT.